The 19 T cell receptor beta chains reported below all come from one sample, sequenced in a study of T-cell reconstitution after alpha-beta-depleted transplantation in children. Unique molecular identifiers featured in how the TCRbeta library was prepared. TCRdb independently ran MiXCR on the PCR reads; one entry per CDR3 protein. There are more than 90,000 distinct CDR3 sequences in the sample; approximately 8.4% occur only once, and roughly 7% lies in the top ten. This sample comprised PBMCs from the stem cell graft donor, obtained from the stem cell graft. The source of these receptors is a human donor who donated a stem cell graft to a child with congenital amegakaryocytic thrombocytopenia.

This clonotype was seen many times. The V call is TRBV12-3 or TRBV12-4, the J call TRBJ1-1; D might be TRBD1 (6 bases). The V and J ends lost 3 bases and 3 bases respectively, with 8 bases between them. The CDR3 totals 13 residues. The DNA for the CDR3 is TGTGCCAGCAGTTTTTCAGGGGACACTGAAGCTTTCTTT. Encoded protein: CASSFSGDTEAFF.

This clonotype was counted ten times or more. This chain connects TRBV20-1 to TRBJ1-2; the D gene is possibly TRBD1 (5 bases). Trimming left V 5 bases short and J 7 bases short, with 14 bases between. The CDR3 contains 12 residues. CDR1 DFQATT and CDR2 SNEGSKA come from the germline V gene (reference sequence). CDR3 protein: CSAYGASRGYTF. In DNA, the CDR3 is TGCAGTGCTTACGGGGCAAGTCGTGGCTACACCTTC.

This clonotype was detected many times. The rearrangement links TRBV20-1 to TRBJ1-1, with 7 bases aligning to TRBD1. Unmatched junction bases numbered 11, after V lost 1 base and J lost 0 bases. The CDR3 is made up of 17 amino acids. Germline CDR1 is DFQATT and CDR2 is SNEGSKA (reference sequence). The CDR3 DNA follows: TGCAGTGCTAGAGGGGGAGATAGACAGGGCTTGAACACTGAAGCTTTCTTT. Its translation: CSARGGDRQGLNTEAFF.

Ten or more counts support this clonotype. The V gene is TRBV20-1, the J gene TRBJ1-1, with TRBD1 matching 9 bases. The CDR3 has 14 residues. V was pared by 6 bases and J by 5 bases, with 10 bases of the junction left unmatched. CDR1 is DFQATT and CDR2 is SNEGSKA in the germline V gene (reference sequence). CDR3 protein: CSAQRRDRVTEAFF. The CDR3 region has the DNA TGCAGTGCCCAGAGGCGGGACAGGGTGACTGAAGCTTTCTTT.

This clonotype appeared many times. This chain links TRBV18 with TRBJ2-1; 8 positions agree with TRBD2. Germline assignment: CDR1 KGHSH and CDR2 LQKENI. The trim removed 3 bases at V and 6 bases at J, leaving 1 base unmatched. The CDR3 runs to 13 residues. The CDR3 coding sequence is TGTGCCAGCTCACCCGGGGGGGTCAATGAGCAGTTCTTC. Its protein product is CASSPGGVNEQFF.

This clonotype was observed many times. The chain combines TRBV5-1 with TRBJ2-5; D is possibly TRBD1 (5 bases). This CDR3 region has 13 residues. Per the germline V gene, CDR1 is SGHRS and CDR2 is YFSETQ. V lost 4 bases, J lost 5 bases, and 12 bases lay in between. DNA of the CDR3: TGCGCCAGCAGCGATGACAGAGTGGAGACCCAGTACTTC. Its translation is CASSDDRVETQYF.

This clonotype occurred many times. V and J are TRBV5-1 and TRBJ2-3; D might be TRBD1 or TRBD2, each matching 5 bases. CDR3 length equals 16 residues. The germline CDR1 and CDR2 sequences are SGHRS and YFSETQ. V shed 5 bases and J shed 0 bases, with 16 bases lying between them. The CDR3 sequence: CASRPGTASSTDTQYF. As DNA, the CDR3 is TGCGCCAGCAGGCCCGGGACGGCTTCTAGCACAGATACGCAGTATTTT.

In its sample, this clonotype was seen many times. The chain joins TRBV2 to TRBJ2-1; D gene ambiguous. The germline gives CDR1 SNHLY, CDR2 FYNNEI. This CDR3 has 14 residues. The V end was cut by 7 bases, the J end by 0 bases, with 10 bases between. CDR3 sequence (DNA): TGTGCCAGCAAAAAACAGAGCTCCTACAATGAGCAGTTCTTC. Translation: CASKKQSSYNEQFF.

The table lists this clonotype with many counts. The V gene is TRBV7-2, the J gene TRBJ1-1; D not certain. In germline, CDR1 is SGHTA, CDR2 FQGNSA. There are 14 residues in the CDR3. Trimming pared 4 bases from V and 4 bases from J, leaving 13 bases between. CDR3 sequence reads: CASSSNRRSTEAFF. CDR3 DNA sequence: TGTGCCAGCAGCTCTAATAGGAGGTCCACTGAAGCTTTCTTT. Combining the CDR3 with reference TRBV7-2 and TRBJ1-1 gives the whole variable domain GAGVSQSPSNKVTEKGKDVELRCDPISGHTALYWYRQSLGQGLEFLIYFQGNSAPDKSGLPSDRFSAERTGGSVSTLTIQRTQQEDSAVYLCASSSNRRSTEAFFGQGTRLTVV.

This clonotype was seen ten or more times. The chain couples TRBV20-1 to TRBJ2-3; 8 bases map to TRBD2. V gave up 4 bases and J gave up 0 bases; unmatched junction bases: 0. Per the germline V gene, CDR1 is DFQATT and CDR2 is SNEGSKA (reference sequence). The CDR3 loop spans 13 amino acids. The CDR3 nucleotides are TGCAGTGCTAAGCGGGGGAGCACAGATACGCAGTATTTT. It encodes CSAKRGSTDTQYF.

This clonotype was observed at least ten times. The CDR3 spells CASSPAGGGYGYTF. The CDR3 DNA follows: TGCGCCAGCAGCCCCGCCGGGGGAGGATATGGCTACACCTTC. V is TRBV5-1 and J is TRBJ1-2; TRBD1 is a possible D gene (5 bases). The V gene lost 4 bases and the J gene lost 5 bases, with 15 bases spanning the gap. Germline V gene sequence: CDR1 SGHRS, CDR2 YFSETQ. This CDR3 contains 14 residues.

This clonotype has just a few counts. The genes are TRBV14 and TRBJ1-1; D gene ambiguous. The germline V gene has CDR1 SGHDN and CDR2 FVKESK. V was pared by 0 bases and J by 8 bases, with 13 bases between. The CDR3 is 14 residues long. DNA of the CDR3: TGTGCCAGCAGCCAAGATGGGCACCTTCCCGAAGCTTTCTTT. This translates into CASSQDGHLPEAFF.

The chain employs TRBV12-3 or TRBV12-4 and TRBJ2-3; D is uncertain. This CDR3 is 11 amino acids long. Trimming pared 5 bases from V and 5 bases from J, leaving 5 bases between. CDR3 loop: CASSTEDTQYF. The CDR3 DNA follows: TGTGCCAGCAGTACAGAAGATACGCAGTATTTT.

This clonotype was seen at least ten times. The gene calls are TRBV7-2 and TRBJ2-5; 8 bases map to TRBD2. The junction had 7 bases not matched to a gene; V was cut back by 5 bases and J by 2 bases. This CDR3 region has 15 residues. Germline V gene data show CDR1 as SGHTA and CDR2 as FQGNSA. The CDR3 region is CASSLGVAGQETQYF. CDR3 coding DNA: TGTGCCAGCAGCCTAGGAGTAGCGGGGCAAGAGACCCAGTACTTC.

This clonotype was seen at least ten times. The DNA of the CDR3 is TGTGCCAGCAGCCAAGCAGGGTTTGGCTACACCTTC. Translation gives CASSQAGFGYTF. The chain joins TRBV3-1 to TRBJ1-2; TRBD1 might be the D (5 bases). CDR1 and CDR2 (germline): LGHDT, YNNKEL (reference sequence). This CDR3 has 12 amino acids. The V gene lost 1 base and the J gene lost 7 bases, with 7 bases spanning the gap.

Many counts were recorded for this clonotype. The rearrangement joins TRBV7-2 to TRBJ1-1; D unclear. The V gene's germline CDR1 is SGHTA and CDR2 FQGNSA. The CDR3 sequence is 13 residues long. V was trimmed by 4 bases and J by 4 bases, leaving 10 bases between them. CDR3 protein: CASSSLSATEAFF. The CDR3, as DNA: TGTGCCAGCAGCTCCTTGTCCGCCACTGAAGCTTTCTTT.

This clonotype has a count of ten or more. This rearrangement joins TRBV6-5 to TRBJ1-6; D uncertain. CDR1 and CDR2 from the germline V gene are MNHEY and SVGAGI. Trimming took off 11 bases at V and 13 bases at J, with 6 bases between the two ends. There are 8 residues in the CDR3. The chain's CDR3 is CACQPLHF. The CDR3 DNA is TGTGCCTGTCAGCCCCTCCACTTT.

The rearrangement uses TRBV20-1 and TRBJ1-1; D ambiguous. Deletions cut 6 bases from V and 0 bases from J, with 11 bases between. The CDR3 has 13 residues. Germline CDR1 reads DFQATT; CDR2 reads SNEGSKA (reference sequence). CDR3 in amino acids: CSARTHLNTEAFF. DNA for the CDR3: TGCAGTGCCAGGACGCATTTGAACACTGAAGCTTTCTTT.

This clonotype has ten or more counts. The rearrangement joins TRBV29-1 to TRBJ1-1; D is ambiguous. The germline gives CDR1 SQVTM, CDR2 ANQGSEA. The V and J ends lost 5 bases and 5 bases respectively, with 6 bases between them. The CDR3 spans 10 residues. CDR3 in DNA: TGCAGCGTTTTTTGGACTGAAGCTTTCTTT. Its protein product is CSVFWTEAFF. Using reference TRBV29-1 and TRBJ1-1 for the parts outside the CDR3, the full variable domain is SAVISQKPSRDICQRGTSLTIQCQVDSQVTMMFWYRQQPGQSLTLIATANQGSEATYESGFVIDKFPISRPNLTFSTLTVSNMSPEDSSIYLCSVFWTEAFFGQGTRLTVV.